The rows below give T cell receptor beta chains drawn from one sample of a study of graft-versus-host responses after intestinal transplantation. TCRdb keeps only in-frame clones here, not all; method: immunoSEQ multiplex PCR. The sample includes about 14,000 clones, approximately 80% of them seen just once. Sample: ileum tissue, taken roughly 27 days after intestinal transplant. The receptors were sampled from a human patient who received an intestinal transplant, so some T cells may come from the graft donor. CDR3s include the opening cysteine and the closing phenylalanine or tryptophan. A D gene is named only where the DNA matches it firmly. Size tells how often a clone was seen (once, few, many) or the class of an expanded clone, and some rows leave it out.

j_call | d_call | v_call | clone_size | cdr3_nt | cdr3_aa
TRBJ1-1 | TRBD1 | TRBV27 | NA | TGTGCCAGCAGCCCCGACCGGGACAGGGGCAATAGGGGCACTGAAGCTTTCTTT | CASSPDRDRGNRGTEAFF
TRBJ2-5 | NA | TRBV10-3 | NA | TGTGCCATCGGGAGAGAGCAAGAGACCCAGTACTTC | CAIGREQETQYF
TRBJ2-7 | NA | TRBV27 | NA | TGTGCCAGCAGTTTAGGCAACGAGCAGTACTTC | CASSLGNEQYF
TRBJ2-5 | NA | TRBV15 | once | TGTGCCACCAGCAGAGATGCGACTAACCAAGAGACCCAGTACTTC | CATSRDATNQETQYF
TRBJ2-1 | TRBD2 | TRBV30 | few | TGTGCCTGGAGTGTACATGGGACTAGCTTCAATGAGCAGTTCTTC | CAWSVHGTSFNEQFF
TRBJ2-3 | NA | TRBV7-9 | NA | TGTGCCAGCAGCTTAGGACAGGCTAGCACAGATACGCAGTATTTT | CASSLGQASTDTQYF
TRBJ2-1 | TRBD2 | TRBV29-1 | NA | TGCAGCGTTGGGCTAGCGGGATACAATGAGCAGTTCTTC | CSVGLAGYNEQFF
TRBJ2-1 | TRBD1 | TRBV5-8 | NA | TGTGCCAGCAGCTTGTTTCTGGGACAGGGTATCAATGAGCAGTTCTTC | CASSLFLGQGINEQFF
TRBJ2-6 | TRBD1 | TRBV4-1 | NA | TGCGCCAGCAGCCAACCGACAGGGGGGACTGGGGCCAACGTCCTGACTTTC | CASSQPTGGTGANVLTF
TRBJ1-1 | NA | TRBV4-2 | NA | TGTGCCAGCAGCCAAGATTCGTCAGGGATGGGCACTGAAGCTTTCTTT | CASSQDSSGMGTEAFF
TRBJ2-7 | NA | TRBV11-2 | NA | TGTGCCAGCAGCTTAGGGGCCAGAAACTACGAGCAGTACTTC | CASSLGARNYEQYF
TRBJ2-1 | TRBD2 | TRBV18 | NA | TGTGCCAGCTCAGCCTCGGGAGCGGGGGGCCCCAATGAGCAGTTCTTC | CASSASGAGGPNEQFF
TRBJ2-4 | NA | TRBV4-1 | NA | TGCGCCAGCACCACCACTGGGGCAGGGGAAGGGGGTTTAGCCAAAAACATTCAGTACTTC | CASTTTGAGEGGLAKNIQYF
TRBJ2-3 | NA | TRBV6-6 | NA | TGTGCCAGCTCTCCGGGAGATACGCAGTATTTT | CASSPGDTQYF
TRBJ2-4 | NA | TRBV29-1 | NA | TGCAGCGGGGGGGACAGTGGAAACATTCAGTACTTC | CSGGDSGNIQYF
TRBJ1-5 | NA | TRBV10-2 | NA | TGCGCCAGCAGTGAGCCGAGAGAGAATCAGCCCCAGCATTTT | CASSEPRENQPQHF
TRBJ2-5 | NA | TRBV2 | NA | TGTGCCAGCACAGTGGAGGAGACCCAGTACTTC | CASTVEETQYF
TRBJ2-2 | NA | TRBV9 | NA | TGTGCCAGCAGCGTGTCTCGGGTCGGCGGGGAGCTGTTTTTT | CASSVSRVGGELFF
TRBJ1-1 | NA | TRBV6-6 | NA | TGTGCCAGCAGTCTCTGGGGGGGTCTGAACACTGAAGCTTTCTTT | CASSLWGGLNTEAFF
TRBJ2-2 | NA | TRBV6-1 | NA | TGTGCCAGCGGGGGACATACGAACACCGGGGAGCTGTTTTTT | CASGGHTNTGELFF
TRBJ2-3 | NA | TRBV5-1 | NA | TGCGCCAGCAGCTTGCGGCAGGGCGCAGATACGCAGTATTTT | CASSLRQGADTQYF
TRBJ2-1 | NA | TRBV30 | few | TGTGCCTGGACCCTAGGGAGGCGGGTCTCCTACAATGAGCAGTTCTTC | CAWTLGRRVSYNEQFF
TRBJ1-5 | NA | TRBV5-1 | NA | TGCGCCAGCAGCTTGAGGGGGAATCAACCCCAGCATTTT | CASSLRGNQPQHF
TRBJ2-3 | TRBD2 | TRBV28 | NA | TGTGCCAGCAGTCCCTTTCGGGAGGGAGCCACAGATACGCAGTATTTT | CASSPFREGATDTQYF
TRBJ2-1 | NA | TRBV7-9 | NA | TGTGCCAGCAGCTTAGAAGGGGGGGACCCGGTGAGGTTCTTC | CASSLEGGDPVRFF
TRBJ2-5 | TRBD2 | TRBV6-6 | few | TGTGCCACCAAGGGACTAGCGGGGGTAAACCAAGAGACCCAGTACTTC | CATKGLAGVNQETQYF
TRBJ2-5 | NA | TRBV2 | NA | TGTGCCAGCGTCAAGGACAGACAAGAGACCCAGTACTTC | CASVKDRQETQYF
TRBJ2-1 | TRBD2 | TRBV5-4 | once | TGTGCCAGCAGCCCGGGACTAGCCGCCTACAATGAGCAGTTCTTC | CASSPGLAAYNEQFF
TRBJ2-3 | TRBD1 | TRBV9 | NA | TGTGCCAGCAGCGTTGGCGACAGGGCCACAGATACGCAGTATTTT | CASSVGDRATDTQYF
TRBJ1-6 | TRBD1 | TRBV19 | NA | TGTGCCAGTAGCACCGACAGGGGGGCCTCACCCCTCCACTTT | CASSTDRGASPLHF
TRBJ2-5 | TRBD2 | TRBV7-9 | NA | TGTGCCAGCAGCTTTTTCTTACGAACTAGCGGGGGGGAGACCCAGTACTTC | CASSFFLRTSGGETQYF
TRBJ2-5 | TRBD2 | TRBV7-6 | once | TGTGCCAGCAGCTTGGGTTTGACTAGCGGGGGGGAAGGAGAGACCCAGTACTTC | CASSLGLTSGGEGETQYF
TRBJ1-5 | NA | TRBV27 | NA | TGTGCCAGCAGTTTATTCCTAGACAGTCTTCAGCCCCAGCATTTT | CASSLFLDSLQPQHF
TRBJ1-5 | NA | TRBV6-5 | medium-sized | TGTGCCAGCAGTCCCAGGGGAGGCAATCAGCCCCAGCATTTT | CASSPRGGNQPQHF
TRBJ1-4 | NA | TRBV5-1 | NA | TGCGCCAGCAGCCCGGGAGATACCTCGGAAAAACTGTTTTTT | CASSPGDTSEKLFF
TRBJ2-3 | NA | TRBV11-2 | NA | TGTGCCAGCAGCTTAGAGCGCTATCCAGATACGCAGTATTTT | CASSLERYPDTQYF
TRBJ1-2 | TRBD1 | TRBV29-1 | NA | TGCAGCGTTGAAGGACAGGGACGAGGCTACACCTTC | CSVEGQGRGYTF
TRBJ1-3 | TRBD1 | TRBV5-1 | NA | TGCGCCAGCAGCGGACAGGGCGATGGAAACACCATATATTTT | CASSGQGDGNTIYF
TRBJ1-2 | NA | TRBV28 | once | TGTGCCAGCAGTTTGAATGTGGTCGGACAGAACTATGGCTACACCTTC | CASSLNVVGQNYGYTF
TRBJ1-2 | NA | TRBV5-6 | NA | TGTGCCAGCAGCTTGGCGGGGCAGGGAGGATCCTATGGCTACACCTTC | CASSLAGQGGSYGYTF
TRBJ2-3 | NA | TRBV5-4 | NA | TGTGCCAGCAGCTTGGCCGGGATGGAGCCCTCAGATACGCAGTATTTT | CASSLAGMEPSDTQYF
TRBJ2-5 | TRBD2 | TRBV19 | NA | TGTGCCAGTAGGCCGACTAGCGGGGGGCTAAAAAGGGAGACCCAGTACTTC | CASRPTSGGLKRETQYF
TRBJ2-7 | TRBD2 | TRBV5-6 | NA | TGTGCCAGCAGCCCAAACCGGGACTACTCCTACGAGCAGTACTTC | CASSPNRDYSYEQYF
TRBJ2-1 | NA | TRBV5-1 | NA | TGCGCCAGCAGCTTGGAGGGGTCGGCGACGAACTCCTACAATGAGCAGTTCTTC | CASSLEGSATNSYNEQFF
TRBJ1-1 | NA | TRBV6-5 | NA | TGTGCCAGCAGTTACTCGTCTACTCTTTCAGGGCGTGAAGCTTTCTTT | CASSYSSTLSGREAFF
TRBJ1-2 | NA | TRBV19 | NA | TGTGCCAGTAGTATCCAGGGGACCTATGGCTACACCTTC | CASSIQGTYGYTF
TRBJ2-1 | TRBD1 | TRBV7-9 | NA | TGTGCCAGCAGCGCGTCCGGGACAGGGAAAAACAATGAGCAGTTCTTC | CASSASGTGKNNEQFF
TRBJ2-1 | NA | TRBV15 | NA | TGTGCCACCAGCAGTAGCAGCAATGAGCAGTTCTTC | CATSSSSNEQFF
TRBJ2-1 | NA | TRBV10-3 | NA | TGTGCCACCAGTTCAGGGAAAAGCAATGAGCAGTTCTTC | CATSSGKSNEQFF
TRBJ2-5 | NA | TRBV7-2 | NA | TGTGCCAGCAGCTTAGGAGTAAGCCAAGAGACCCAGTACTTC | CASSLGVSQETQYF
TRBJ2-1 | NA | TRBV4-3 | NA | TGCGCCAGCAGCCAAGTGTTGCAGGGAGGCTACAATGAGCAGTTCTTC | CASSQVLQGGYNEQFF